Each of the 31 T cell receptor beta chains below was sequenced from the same sample in a study of cytomegalovirus exposure and HLA in healthy donors. 13 Jbeta primers and 60 Vbeta primers were used for the PCR. Only in-frame clones appear in the TCRdb table, and some are missing; sequencing was by immunoSEQ multiplex PCR. Of roughly 160,000 clones in the sample, around 64% are singletons; the top ten hold 2.5% to 3%. Source material: PBMCs. Receptors originate from a woman in her 30s in good health and CMV-seronegative.

This clone has more than one count but fewer than ten. The chain employs TRBV7-8 and TRBJ2-5; 11 bases agree with TRBD2. Near its end, the DNA agrees better with TRBJ2-7, so the J call may be wrong. The germline V gene encodes CDR1 SGHVS and CDR2 FQNEAQ. The CDR3 consists of 14 residues. The CDR3, as DNA: TGTGCCAGCAGCCTACTAGCGGGAGCGGTCGAGCAGTACTTC. Translated, it gives CASSLLAGAVEQYF.

This chain joins TRBV7-9 and TRBJ2-4, with D possibly TRBD1 on 5 matching bases. This CDR3 is 13 amino acids long. The germline V gene encodes CDR1 SEHNR and CDR2 FQNEAQ (reference sequence). With 2 bases removed from V and 8 bases from J, the gap between germline ends came to 10 bases. This chain's CDR3 is CASSLQGNDIQYF. The CDR3, as DNA: TGTGCCAGCAGCTTACAGGGTAATGACATTCAGTACTTC. The whole variable domain, filled in from reference TRBV7-9 and TRBJ2-4, reads DTGVSQNPRHKITKRGQNVTFRCDPISEHNRLYWYRQTLGQGPEFLTYFQNEAQLEKSRLLSDRFSAERPKGSFSTLEIQRTEQGDSAMYLCASSLQGNDIQYFGAGTRLSVL.

This rearrangement joins TRBV11-3 to TRBJ2-3; a possible D gene is TRBD2 (6 bases). Germline V gene sequence: CDR1 SGHNT, CDR2 YENEEA. The CDR3 extends over 13 amino acids. V was trimmed by 5 bases and J by 5 bases, leaving 11 bases between them. This chain's CDR3 is CASSTLAKDTQYF. The CDR3 DNA is TGTGCCAGCAGCACCCTAGCGAAAGATACGCAGTATTTT.

The chain couples TRBV18 to TRBJ1-1, with a possible D match to TRBD1 (6 bases). Germline CDR1 is KGHSH and CDR2 is LQKENI. CDR3 length equals 16 residues. V shed 1 base and J shed 2 bases, with 14 bases lying between them. CDR3 region: CASSPLTGGRNTEAFF. The CDR3 nucleotides read TGTGCCAGCTCACCACTCACGGGGGGCCGCAACACTGAAGCTTTCTTT.

The V and J genes are TRBV25-1 and TRBJ2-7; TRBD2 agrees at 8 bases. This CDR3 region has 15 residues. V lost 5 bases, J lost 6 bases, and 12 bases stayed unmatched. Germline CDR1 is MGHDK and CDR2 is SYGVNS. CDR3 loop: CASSTRVAGFGEQYF. The CDR3 region has the DNA TGTGCCAGCAGTACCCGGGTAGCGGGATTCGGCGAGCAGTACTTC.

The V call is TRBV11-3, the J call TRBJ2-3; possible D gene TRBD1, 6 bases. Per germline, CDR1 SGHNT and CDR2 YENEEA. The CDR3 extends over 13 amino acids. Trimming pared 5 bases from V and 6 bases from J, leaving 12 bases between. The CDR3 is CASSDYRVDTQYF. The CDR3 DNA is TGTGCCAGCAGCGACTACAGGGTCGATACGCAGTATTTT.

This clone was detected only a few times. This rearrangement joins TRBV19 to TRBJ2-2; 8 positions match TRBD2. The CDR3 has 13 residues. Trimming cost V 6 bases and J 6 bases; bases outside gene matches: 3. Germline CDR1 and CDR2: LNHDA and SQIVND (reference sequence). The CDR3 nucleotides are TGTGCCAGTAGGACTAGCGTAGCCGGGGAGCTGTTTTTT. It translates to CASRTSVAGELFF.

This chain uses TRBV19 with TRBJ2-7; tentatively, D is TRBD1 (6 bases). Trimming left V 5 bases short and J 2 bases short, with 13 bases between. The V gene's germline CDR1 is LNHDA and CDR2 SQIVND (reference sequence). This CDR3 contains 14 residues. CDR3 sequence (DNA): TGTGCCAGTAGTTCTCAGGGGAAGACCTACGAGCAGTACTTC. This codes for CASSSQGKTYEQYF.

This chain uses TRBV2 with TRBJ2-5; TRBD1 agrees at 8 bases. V was pared by 6 bases and J by 2 bases, with 5 bases of the junction left unmatched. The CDR3 is 14 amino acids. Germline CDR1 reads SNHLY; CDR2 reads FYNNEI. CDR3 in amino acids: CASRPGTGQETQYF. The CDR3 DNA sequence: TGTGCCAGCAGGCCCGGGACAGGTCAAGAGACCCAGTACTTC.

The chain combines TRBV18 with TRBJ2-7, with 11 bases matching TRBD2. CDR3 size: 12 residues. J gave up 5 bases and V 8 bases, and 2 bases lay outside the gene matches. Germline CDR1 reads KGHSH; CDR2 reads LQKENI. The CDR3 DNA sequence: TGTGCCAGCCAGACTAGCGGGAACGAGCAGTACTTC. Translating gives CASQTSGNEQYF. The full variable domain, rest sourced from reference TRBV18 and TRBJ2-7, is NAGVMQNPRHLVRRRGQEARLRCSPMKGHSHVYWYRQLPEEGLKFMVYLQKENIIDESGMPKERFSAEFPKEGPSILRIQQVVRGDSAAYFCASQTSGNEQYFGPGTRLTVT.

This chain connects TRBV5-6 to TRBJ1-3, with D possibly TRBD1 on 5 matching bases. Germline V gene lookup returns CDR1 SGHDT and CDR2 YYEEEE. Trimming left V 3 bases short and J 2 bases short, with 6 bases between. The CDR3 runs to 13 residues. The CDR3 sequence: CASSSGTGNTIYF. CDR3 nucleotides: TGTGCCAGCAGCTCAGGGACTGGAAACACCATATATTTT.

This clone was counted a few times. V and J are TRBV5-1 and TRBJ2-1; TRBD1 aligns across 8 bases. The germline V gene encodes CDR1 SGHRS and CDR2 YFSETQ. The V and J ends lost 1 base and 3 bases, in that order; junction bases with no gene match: 3. The CDR3 runs 15 residues. CDR3 amino acids: CASSLRQGIYNEQFF. The DNA for the CDR3 is TGCGCCAGCAGCTTGCGACAGGGGATCTACAATGAGCAGTTCTTC.

The chain has TRBV28 and TRBJ2-7, with D possibly being TRBD2 (6 bases). CDR3 length equals 15 residues. V was pared by 6 bases and J by 2 bases, with 17 bases between. In germline, CDR1 is MDHEN, CDR2 SYDVKM. The CDR3 loop reads CASRVGGTLTYEQYF. The CDR3 region has the DNA TGTGCCAGCAGGGTGGGTGGGACTCTTACCTACGAGCAGTACTTC.

This clone was seen more than once but under ten times. The V and J genes are TRBV4-2 and TRBJ2-5, with a tentative D call TRBD2 (6 bases). V lost 0 bases and J 5 bases, leaving 13 bases between the germline ends. Germline V lookup: CDR1 LGHNA, CDR2 YNFKEQ. CDR3 size: 15 residues. CDR3 loop: CASSQDMEGSETQYF. CDR3 bases: TGTGCCAGCAGCCAAGATATGGAGGGGAGCGAGACCCAGTACTTC.

The chain links TRBV7-2 to TRBJ2-3, with D tentatively TRBD2 (6 bases). V was shortened by 2 bases and J by 0 bases, with 9 bases between the two germline ends. Germline assignment: CDR1 SGHTA and CDR2 FQGNSA. The CDR3 runs to 15 residues. Here the CDR3 reads CASSLQAGSTDTQYF. The CDR3 DNA reads as TGTGCCAGCAGCTTACAAGCGGGCAGCACAGATACGCAGTATTTT.

The sample holds a few counts of this clone. The chain employs TRBV5-4 and TRBJ2-5, with 9 bases that match TRBD1. The end of the DNA is better explained by TRBJ2-7, so the J call may be wrong. The CDR3 contains 15 residues. The germline CDR1 and CDR2 sequences are SGHNT and YYREEE (reference sequence). CDR3 DNA sequence: TGTGCCAGCATCGCCGGGACAGGGCAGGCCTACGAGCAGTACTTC. Encoded protein: CASIAGTGQAYEQYF.

This clone occurred once. The CDR3 DNA reads as TGTGCCAGCAGCTTGGCTAGAATCCGGGACAGGGAGTACAATGAGCAGTTCTTC. Translation: CASSLARIRDREYNEQFF. The chain couples TRBV5-6 to TRBJ2-1; 9 bases fit TRBD1. V lost 0 bases, J lost 4 bases, and 11 bases stayed unmatched. Looked up from germline, CDR1 is SGHDT and CDR2 is YYEEEE. The CDR3 consists of 18 residues.

With respect to this clone: The junction differs from germline at one of its ends, possibly a read error. The rearrangement uses TRBV4-1 and TRBJ1-1, with D possibly being TRBD1 (5 bases). The CDR3 is 15 residues long. CDR1 and CDR2 from the germline V gene are MGHRA and YSYEKL. CDR3 nucleotide sequence: TGTGCCAGCAGCCAAGGGGACGACCGGGGGACTGAAGCTTTCTTT. Translated: CASSQGDDRGTEAFF.

V and J are TRBV5-6 and TRBJ2-7, with D unresolved. The germline V and J ends were trimmed by 2 bases and 1 base, with 10 bases remaining between them. From germline, CDR1 is SGHDT and CDR2 YYEEEE. CDR3 length: 14 residues. The DNA for the CDR3 is TGTGCCAGCAGCTTACCAATCGGGTCCTACGAGCAGTACTTC. It yields the protein CASSLPIGSYEQYF.

The V call is TRBV30, the J call TRBJ1-4, with D unclear. In germline, CDR1 is GTSNPN, CDR2 SVGIG (reference sequence). With 0 bases removed from V and 4 bases from J, the gap between germline ends came to 9 bases. The CDR3 extends over 14 amino acids. CDR3 residues: CAWSVRQNNEKLFF. The CDR3, as DNA: TGTGCCTGGAGTGTACGTCAGAATAATGAAAAACTGTTTTTT.

This clone was observed a handful of times. This sequence joins TRBV6-6 and TRBJ1-1; weak D call: TRBD1 (6 bases). CDR3 size: 14 residues. Germline values: CDR1 MNHNY, CDR2 SVGAGI (reference sequence). The V and J ends lost 0 bases and 4 bases respectively, with 9 bases between them. CDR3 DNA sequence: TGTGCCAGCAGTTACTCCACAGGGCCCACTGAAGCTTTCTTT. Its translation is CASSYSTGPTEAFF.

The chain joins TRBV6-5 to TRBJ2-1, with 8 positions matching TRBD2. CDR1 is MNHEY, CDR2 SVGAGI, per germline. V lost 6 bases and J lost 4; bases outside the gene matches: 5. The CDR3 spans 14 residues. This chain's CDR3 is CASRDERGYNEQFF. The CDR3 region has the DNA TGTGCCAGCAGAGACGAGCGGGGGTACAATGAGCAGTTCTTC.

V usage is TRBV5-1 and J usage is TRBJ2-7; 11 bases agree with TRBD2. CDR3 size: 17 residues. Germline-derived CDR1 and CDR2 are SGHRS and YFSETQ. The J segment lost 0 bases and the V segment lost 4 bases, leaving 9 bases of the junction unmatched. Written as DNA, the CDR3 is TGCGCCAGCAGCCTGAGACTAGCGGGAAAAGTCTCCTACGAGCAGTACTTC. Translated: CASSLRLAGKVSYEQYF.

This clone was seen a few times. This rearrangement joins TRBV14 to TRBJ2-1; possible D gene TRBD2, 6 bases. Trimming left V 0 bases short and J 9 bases short, with 9 bases between. The CDR3 runs to 13 residues. Germline V gene data show CDR1 as SGHDN and CDR2 as FVKESK. For the CDR3, the DNA is TGTGCCAGCAGCCAAGATCGAGCGGGTGAGCAGTTCTTC. The encoded protein is CASSQDRAGEQFF.

J is TRBJ2-3 and V is TRBV4-3, with a possible D match to TRBD2 (5 bases). Trimming shortened V by 0 bases and J by 3 bases, and 10 bases separated the two germline ends. The CDR3 totals 15 residues. CDR1 and CDR2 (germline): LGHNA, YSLEER. This CDR3 is CASSQELAETDTQYF. The CDR3 bases are TGCGCCAGCAGCCAAGAGCTAGCTGAAACAGATACGCAGTATTTT.

V gene TRBV7-9 combines with J gene TRBJ1-2, with 9 bases matching TRBD1. This CDR3 spans 17 amino acids. Germline V gene sequence: CDR1 SEHNR, CDR2 FQNEAQ (reference sequence). The V gene end was trimmed by 2 bases and the J gene end by 7 bases; junction bases not matched to a gene: 14. CDR3 sequence reads: CASSLSPDRDRVLGYTF. The CDR3 DNA reads as TGTGCCAGCAGCTTAAGCCCCGACCGGGACAGGGTGCTTGGCTACACCTTC. Based on the CDR3 plus reference TRBV7-9 and TRBJ1-2, the full variable domain is DTGVSQNPRHKITKRGQNVTFRCDPISEHNRLYWYRQTLGQGPEFLTYFQNEAQLEKSRLLSDRFSAERPKGSFSTLEIQRTEQGDSAMYLCASSLSPDRDRVLGYTFGSGTRLTVV.

This chain joins TRBV30 and TRBJ2-7, with D tentatively TRBD1 (5 bases). Germline CDR1 GTSNPN, CDR2 SVGIG (reference sequence). The CDR3 contains 12 residues. V was clipped by 2 bases and J by 2 bases, with 7 bases between them. CDR3 nucleotides: TGTGCCTGGAGTCAGGGAACCTACGAGCAGTACTTC. Its translation: CAWSQGTYEQYF.

The chain is built from TRBV7-9 and TRBJ2-5; TRBD2 might be the D (6 bases). The CDR3 loop spans 15 amino acids. V gave up 5 bases and J gave up 6 bases, with 19 bases separating them. Germline V lookup: CDR1 SEHNR, CDR2 FQNEAQ (reference sequence). CDR3 sequence: CASSPGDAGRKTQYF. As DNA, the CDR3 is TGTGCCAGCAGCCCCGGCGACGCGGGACGGAAGACCCAGTACTTC.

The chain couples TRBV4-1 to TRBJ1-5; weak D call: TRBD1 (6 bases). V was shortened by 4 bases and J by 10 bases, with 23 bases between the two germline ends. CDR1 is MGHRA and CDR2 is YSYEKL in the germline V gene. The CDR3 extends over 16 amino acids. CDR3 sequence reads: CASSLSDRGIGDPQHF. DNA for the CDR3: TGCGCCAGCAGCCTCTCGGACAGAGGAATTGGGGATCCCCAGCATTTT.

This chain connects TRBV6-5 to TRBJ2-1, with TRBD2 matching over 9 bases. Trimming removed 6 bases from V and 6 bases from J; junction bases left unmatched: 9. The CDR3 covers 15 residues. Germline V CDR1 and CDR2: MNHEY, SVGAGI. CDR3 nucleotides: TGTGCCAGCAGCCCCATAGCGGGAGCACTCAATGAGCAGTTCTTC. This translates into CASSPIAGALNEQFF.

This clone was seen only a few times. The chain employs TRBV6-5 and TRBJ2-7; D call uncertain. There are 14 residues in the CDR3. Between the trimmed V and J ends, which lost 6 bases and 0 bases, there was a span of 12 bases. Looked up from germline, CDR1 is MNHEY and CDR2 is SVGAGI. CDR3: CASRHNLVSYEQYF. The DNA for the CDR3 is TGTGCCAGCAGGCACAATCTAGTCTCCTACGAGCAGTACTTC.